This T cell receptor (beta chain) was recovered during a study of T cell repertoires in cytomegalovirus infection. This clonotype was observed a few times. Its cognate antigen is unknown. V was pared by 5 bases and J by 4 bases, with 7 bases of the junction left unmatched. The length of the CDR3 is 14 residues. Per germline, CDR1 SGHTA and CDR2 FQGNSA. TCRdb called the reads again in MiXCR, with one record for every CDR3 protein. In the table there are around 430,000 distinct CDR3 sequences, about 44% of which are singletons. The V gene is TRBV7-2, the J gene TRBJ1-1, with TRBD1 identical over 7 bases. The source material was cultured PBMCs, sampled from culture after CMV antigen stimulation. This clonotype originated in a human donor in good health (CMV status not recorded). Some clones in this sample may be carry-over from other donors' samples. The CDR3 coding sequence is TGTGCCAGCAGCGCTCAGGGGGGAGGCACTGAAGCTTTCTTT. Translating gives CASSAQGGGTEAFF.